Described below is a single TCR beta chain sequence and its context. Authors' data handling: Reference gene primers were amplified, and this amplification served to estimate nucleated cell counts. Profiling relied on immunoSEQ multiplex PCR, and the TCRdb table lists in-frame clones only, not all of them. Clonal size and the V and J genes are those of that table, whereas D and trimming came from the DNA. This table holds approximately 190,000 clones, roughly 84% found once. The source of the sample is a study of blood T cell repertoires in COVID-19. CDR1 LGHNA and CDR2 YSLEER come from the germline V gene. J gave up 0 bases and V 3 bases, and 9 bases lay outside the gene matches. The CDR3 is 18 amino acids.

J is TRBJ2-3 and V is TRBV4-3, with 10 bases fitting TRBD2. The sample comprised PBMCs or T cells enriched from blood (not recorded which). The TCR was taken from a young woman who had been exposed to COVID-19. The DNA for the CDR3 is TGCGCCAGCAGCCAGGTGATAGCGGGGGGTTACAGCACAGATACGCAGTATTTT. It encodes CASSQVIAGGYSTDTQYF.